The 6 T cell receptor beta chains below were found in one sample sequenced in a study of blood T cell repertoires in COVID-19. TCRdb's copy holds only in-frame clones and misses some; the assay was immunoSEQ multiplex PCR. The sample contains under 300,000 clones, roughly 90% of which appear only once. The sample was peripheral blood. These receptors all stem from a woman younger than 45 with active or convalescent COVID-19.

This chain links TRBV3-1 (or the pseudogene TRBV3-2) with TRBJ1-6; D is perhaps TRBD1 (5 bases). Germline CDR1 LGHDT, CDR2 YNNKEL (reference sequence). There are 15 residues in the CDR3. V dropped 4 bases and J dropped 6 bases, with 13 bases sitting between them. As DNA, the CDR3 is TGTGCCAGCAGCCCCGGGTTGACAGCTAATTCACCCCTCCACTTT. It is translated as CASSPGLTANSPLHF.

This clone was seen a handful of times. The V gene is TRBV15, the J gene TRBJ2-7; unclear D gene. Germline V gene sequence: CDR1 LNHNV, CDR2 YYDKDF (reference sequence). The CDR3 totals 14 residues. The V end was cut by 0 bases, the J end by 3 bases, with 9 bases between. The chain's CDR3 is CATSRDSGLYEQYF. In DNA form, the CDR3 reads TGTGCCACCAGCAGAGATTCAGGCCTCTACGAGCAGTACTTC.

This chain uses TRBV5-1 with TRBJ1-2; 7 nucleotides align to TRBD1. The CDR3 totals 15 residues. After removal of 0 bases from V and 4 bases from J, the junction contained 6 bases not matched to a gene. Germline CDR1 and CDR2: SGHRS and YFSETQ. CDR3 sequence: CASSLGQGRGYGYTF. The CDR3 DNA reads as TGCGCCAGCAGCTTGGGACAGGGACGGGGCTATGGCTACACCTTC.

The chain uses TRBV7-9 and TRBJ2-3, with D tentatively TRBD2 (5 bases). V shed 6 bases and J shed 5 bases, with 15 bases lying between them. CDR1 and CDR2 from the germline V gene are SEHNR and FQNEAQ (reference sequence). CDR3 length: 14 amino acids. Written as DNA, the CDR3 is TGTGCCAGCAGTGGCACGGGGAGTGGAGATACGCAGTATTTT. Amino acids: CASSGTGSGDTQYF. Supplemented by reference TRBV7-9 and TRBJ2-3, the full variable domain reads DTGVSQNPRHKITKRGQNVTFRCDPISEHNRLYWYRQTLGQGPEFLTYFQNEAQLEKSRLLSDRFSAERPKGSFSTLEIQRTEQGDSAMYLCASSGTGSGDTQYFGPGTRLTVL.

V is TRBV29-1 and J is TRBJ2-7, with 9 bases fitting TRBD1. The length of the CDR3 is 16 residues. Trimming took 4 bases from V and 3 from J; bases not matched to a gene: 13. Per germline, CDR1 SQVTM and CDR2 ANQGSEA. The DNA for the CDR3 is TGCAGCGTTGTAGGGACAGGGTGGCCCCTTCTCTACGAGCAGTACTTC. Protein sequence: CSVVGTGWPLLYEQYF.

Here the CDR3 reads CASSEGRGGNQPQHF. The CDR3 region has the DNA TGCGCCAGCAGTGAAGGCAGGGGTGGCAATCAGCCCCAGCATTTT. The J gene is TRBJ1-5, the V gene TRBV10-2; weak D call: TRBD1 (6 bases). Germline loops: CDR1 WSHSY, CDR2 SAAADI. The ends were cut back, 3 bases at V and 2 bases at J, with 11 bases in the middle. The CDR3 runs to 15 residues.